Shown below are 21 T cell receptor beta chains from a single sample sequenced in a study of blood T cell repertoires in COVID-19. The method was immunoSEQ multiplex PCR; TCRdb's version includes in-frame clones alone and lacks a portion of them. The profile shows roughly 270,000 clones, 85% of them singletons. The specimen was PBMCs or T cells enriched from blood (not recorded which). These TCRs come from a woman aged 45-65 years who had recovered from COVID-19.

The chain employs TRBV19 and TRBJ2-7; TRBD1 aligns across 7 bases. Germline CDR1 and CDR2: LNHDA and SQIVND (reference sequence). V dropped 1 base and J dropped 2; count of bases not matched to a gene: 5. The CDR3 consists of 15 residues. CDR3: CASSIAPGQTYEQYF. The CDR3 DNA reads as TGTGCCAGTAGTATAGCTCCGGGACAGACCTACGAGCAGTACTTC.

The chain employs TRBV19 and TRBJ2-4; TRBD1 might be the D (5 bases). Germline lookup yields CDR1 LNHDA and CDR2 SQIVND (reference sequence). The CDR3 is made up of 15 amino acids. Trimming pared 3 bases from V and 7 bases from J, leaving 16 bases between. The CDR3 region has the DNA TGTGCCAGTAGTATCTTTCTAGGGGTGAATAACATTCAGTACTTC. Translated, it gives CASSIFLGVNNIQYF.

J is TRBJ1-2 and V is TRBV5-4, with 7 bases matching TRBD1. Germline CDR1 and CDR2: SGHNT and YYREEE (reference sequence). The length of the CDR3 is 13 residues. J was trimmed by 7 bases and V by 7 bases; bases with no gene match: 10. CDR3 sequence reads: CASGITGVGGYTF. CDR3 DNA: TGTGCCAGCGGGATAACAGGGGTTGGTGGCTACACCTTC.

This clone was counted only a few times. The chain joins TRBV7-9 to TRBJ2-4, with 7 positions matching TRBD2. Germline V gene lookup returns CDR1 SEHNR and CDR2 FQNEAQ (reference sequence). This CDR3 is built from 16 residues. V lost 2 bases to trimming and J lost 6 bases; unmatched junction nucleotides: 10. Here the CDR3 reads CASSLYLSGGINIQYF. The CDR3 region has the DNA TGTGCCAGCAGCTTATACTTATCCGGGGGGATAAACATTCAGTACTTC.

The CDR3 nucleotides are TGTGCCAGCAGCTACGGACAGGGAAGGGACACTGAAGCTTTCTTT. Encoded protein: CASSYGQGRDTEAFF. V and J are TRBV7-9 and TRBJ1-1, with TRBD1 matching 8 bases. CDR3 length equals 15 residues. The J segment lost 3 bases and the V segment lost 4 bases, leaving 7 bases of the junction unmatched. The germline CDR1 and CDR2 sequences are SEHNR and FQNEAQ (reference sequence).

The gene calls are TRBV4-2 and TRBJ2-3; TRBD2 matches 7 bases. V lost 7 bases, J lost 3 bases, and 13 bases stayed unmatched. The CDR3 loop spans 16 amino acids. Germline V gene sequence: CDR1 LGHNA, CDR2 YNFKEQ. The DNA of the CDR3 is TGTGCCAGCAAGGTAAACCAAGCGGGAACTACAGATACGCAGTATTTT. Its translation is CASKVNQAGTTDTQYF.

The rearrangement joins TRBV28 to TRBJ2-3; D possibly corresponds to TRBD2 (5 bases). This CDR3 is 15 amino acids long. V was shortened by 1 base and J by 0 bases, with 8 bases between the two germline ends. CDR1 is MDHEN and CDR2 is SYDVKM in the germline V gene. CDR3 sequence reads: CASSLYRGSTDTQYF. The CDR3 coding sequence is TGTGCCAGCAGTTTATACCGGGGTAGCACAGATACGCAGTATTTT.

The chain uses TRBV5-8 and TRBJ1-2; TRBD1 is a possible D gene (6 bases). V was cut by 0 bases and J by 8 bases, with 11 bases left in between. The germline V gene has CDR1 SGHTS and CDR2 YDEGEE. The CDR3 extends over 13 amino acids. DNA for the CDR3: TGTGCCAGCAGCTTGGGGACAGCTCGGGGCTACACCTTC. It codes for CASSLGTARGYTF.

The chain combines TRBV7-9 with TRBJ2-7; D is unclear. CDR1 SEHNR and CDR2 FQNEAQ come from the germline V gene (reference sequence). The V end lost 5 bases, the J end lost 2 bases, and 10 bases lay between the germline ends. This CDR3 is built from 13 residues. DNA of the CDR3: TGTGCCAGCAGCCACGGAGCGACCTACGAGCAGTACTTC. It yields the protein CASSHGATYEQYF.

This clone came up a few times. The chain carries TRBV28 and TRBJ1-5; no reliable D call. Germline assignment: CDR1 MDHEN and CDR2 SYDVKM. V was cut by 2 bases and J by 0 bases, with 8 bases left in between. This CDR3 comprises 15 residues. The CDR3 nucleotides read TGTGCCAGCAGTTTAAAGACACCTAGCAATCAGCCCCAGCATTTT. It encodes CASSLKTPSNQPQHF.

The rearrangement links TRBV19 to TRBJ1-5; 9 positions match TRBD1. Trimming cost V 10 bases and J 2 bases; bases outside gene matches: 12. The CDR3 totals 16 residues. The V gene's germline CDR1 is LNHDA and CDR2 SQIVND (reference sequence). The CDR3 spells CATRTGDVSGNQPQHF. CDR3 coding DNA: TGTGCCACAAGGACAGGGGACGTCTCGGGCAATCAGCCCCAGCATTTT.

This clone has a handful of counts. The gene calls are TRBV7-7 and TRBJ1-4; the D gene is possibly TRBD1 (6 bases). V lost 5 bases and J 4 bases, leaving 20 bases between the germline ends. CDR1 is SSHAT and CDR2 is FNYEAQ in the germline V gene (reference sequence). The CDR3 loop spans 17 amino acids. The CDR3 spells CASSPLGAPGGNEKLFF. DNA of the CDR3: TGTGCCAGCAGCCCCCTGGGGGCCCCGGGGGGTAATGAAAAACTGTTTTTT.

The rearrangement links TRBV5-1 to TRBJ1-5; TRBD1 matches 11 bases. J gave up 4 bases and V 4 bases, and 4 bases lay outside the gene matches. This CDR3 comprises 15 residues. Germline CDR1 SGHRS, CDR2 YFSETQ. The DNA for the CDR3 is TGCGCCAGCAGCGCCGGGACAGGGGGAAATCAGCCCCAGCATTTT. Translating it yields CASSAGTGGNQPQHF.

The J gene is TRBJ1-5, the V gene TRBV10-3; a possible D gene is TRBD1 (5 bases). The CDR3 runs to 15 residues. Trimming removed 0 bases from V and 1 base from J, with 7 bases in between. Germline CDR1 reads ENHRY; CDR2 reads SYGVKD. CDR3 loop: CAISESKGSNQPQHF. The CDR3 bases are TGTGCCATCAGTGAGTCGAAGGGGAGCAATCAGCCCCAGCATTTT.

The chain couples TRBV27 to TRBJ1-1; no clear D. V shed 0 bases and J shed 5 bases, with 16 bases lying between them. Germline CDR1 is MNHEY and CDR2 is SMNVEV (reference sequence). This CDR3 region has 16 residues. The CDR3 spells CASSLSIPGVWTEAFF. The CDR3 nucleotides are TGTGCCAGCAGTTTATCGATTCCCGGGGTTTGGACTGAAGCTTTCTTT.

V is TRBV6-5 and J is TRBJ2-7, with 10 positions matching TRBD2. This CDR3 contains 15 residues. V was clipped by 0 bases and J by 4 bases; unmatched bases: 3. The germline V gene has CDR1 MNHEY and CDR2 SVGAGI. The CDR3 region is CASSYSPSGGYEQYF. The CDR3 DNA reads as TGTGCCAGCAGTTACTCGCCTAGCGGGGGTTACGAGCAGTACTTC.

V usage is TRBV4-1 and J usage is TRBJ1-3; 9 bases match TRBD1. The junction had 7 bases not matched to a gene; V was cut back by 3 bases and J by 7 bases. The CDR3 sequence is 15 residues long. Germline CDR1 reads MGHRA; CDR2 reads YSYEKL. CDR3 residues: CASSHPDRGYNTIYF. CDR3 DNA: TGCGCCAGCAGCCACCCGGACAGGGGATATAACACCATATATTTT.

V and J are TRBV27 and TRBJ1-6, with D tentatively TRBD1 (5 bases). The germline gives CDR1 MNHEY, CDR2 SMNVEV (reference sequence). This CDR3 is built from 15 residues. V lost 6 bases and J 9 bases, leaving 18 bases between the germline ends. CDR3 bases: TGTGCCAGCAGGACCCCCCCCGGGGGACCTTCACCCCTCCACTTT. Translation gives CASRTPPGGPSPLHF.

This clone appeared once. V usage is TRBV13 and J usage is TRBJ2-3, with 12 positions matching TRBD2. Germline loops: CDR1 PRHDT, CDR2 FYEKMQ (reference sequence). V lost 6 bases to trimming and J lost 4 bases; unmatched junction nucleotides: 2. CDR3 length equals 14 residues. CDR3 in amino acids: CASSSSGRADTQYF. The CDR3 DNA reads as TGTGCCAGCAGTTCTAGCGGGAGGGCAGATACGCAGTATTTT. Supplemented by reference TRBV13 and TRBJ2-3, the full variable domain reads AAGVIQSPRHLIKEKRETATLKCYPIPRHDTVYWYQQGPGQDPQFLISFYEKMQSDKGSIPDRFSAQQFSDYHSELNMSSLELGDSALYFCASSSSGRADTQYFGPGTRLTVL.

This chain links TRBV5-6 with TRBJ1-5, with D possibly TRBD1 on 6 matching bases. V gave up 1 base and J gave up 3 bases, with 11 bases separating them. CDR1 and CDR2 (germline): SGHDT, YYEEEE. CDR3 length: 15 residues. CDR3 sequence: CASSLIGTPNQPQHF. Written as DNA, the CDR3 is TGTGCCAGCAGCTTGATCGGGACACCCAATCAGCCCCAGCATTTT.

This chain links TRBV14 with TRBJ2-7, with TRBD1 as a possible D gene (5 bases). The germline gives CDR1 SGHDN, CDR2 FVKESK. CDR3 length: 15 amino acids. The V end was cut by 0 bases, the J end by 5 bases, with 14 bases between. The DNA of the CDR3 is TGTGCCAGCAGCCAAGATCGAAGCAGGGCCCACGAGCAGTACTTC. Translating it yields CASSQDRSRAHEQYF.